This TCR beta chain appears in the sequencing data of a study of blood T cell repertoires in COVID-19. Study information: Nucleic acid was either cDNA or gDNA, and it came from T cells, B-cell-depleted T cells, or PBMCs.

Clones were read by immunoSEQ multiplex PCR, and TCRdb kept only the in-frame ones, dropping some. Of a few hundred thousand clones in the sample, approximately 80% were seen once. Germline V gene sequence: CDR1 SGHTA, CDR2 FQGTGA. With V trimmed by 4 bases and J by 0 bases, 7 bases remained unmatched. The CDR3 is 16 residues long. The source is a woman aged 40 to 49 who had recovered from COVID-19. The sequenced material came from peripheral blood. The chain joins TRBV7-3 to TRBJ2-3, with 7 bases aligning to TRBD2. The CDR3 protein is CASSYQSGASTDTQYF. CDR3 DNA sequence: TGTGCCAGCAGCTACCAGAGCGGGGCTAGCACAGATACGCAGTATTTT.